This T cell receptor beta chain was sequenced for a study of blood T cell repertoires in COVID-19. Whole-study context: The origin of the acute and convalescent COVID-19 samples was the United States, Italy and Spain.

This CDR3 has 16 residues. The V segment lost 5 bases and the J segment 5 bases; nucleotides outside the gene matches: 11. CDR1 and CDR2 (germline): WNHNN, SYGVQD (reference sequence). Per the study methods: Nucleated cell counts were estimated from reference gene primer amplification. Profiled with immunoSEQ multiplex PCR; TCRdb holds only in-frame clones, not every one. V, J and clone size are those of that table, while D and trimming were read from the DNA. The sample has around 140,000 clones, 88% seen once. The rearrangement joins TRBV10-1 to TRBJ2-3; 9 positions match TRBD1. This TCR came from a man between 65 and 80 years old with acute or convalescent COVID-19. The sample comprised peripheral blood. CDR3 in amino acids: CASSPGTGTGGDTQYF. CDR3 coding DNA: TGCGCCAGCAGTCCCGGGACAGGGACGGGGGGAGATACGCAGTATTTT.